These 8 T cell receptor beta chains originate from one sample sequenced in a study of regulatory T cells in long-lasting Graves disease. Sequencing libraries for TCR beta were prepared with iRepertoire HTBI primers and Arm-PCR of CDR3 regions. Each CDR3 protein gets one entry after TCRdb re-called the multiplex PCR reads with MiXCR. The sample carries just over 600,000 distinct CDR3 sequences, about 15% recorded once. As to time point: newly diagnosed GD, antithyroid drugs for less than 3 months. PBMC-extracted RNA yielded the TCR library. These data also featured in a second study, about T cells in Graves' hyperthyroidism and ophthalmopathy.

Here the sequenced sample was peripheral blood mononuclear cells (PBMCs), taken at new diagnosis, from a patient treated with antithyroid drugs. The receptors shown here come from a woman aged 25 to 39 with Graves disease.

Ten or more counts support this clonotype. This sequence joins TRBV13 and TRBJ1-1, with D hard to call. The CDR3 has 15 amino acids. CDR1 and CDR2 from the germline V gene are PRHDT and FYEKMQ (reference sequence). Trimming shortened V by 1 base and J by 0 bases, and 9 bases separated the two germline ends. As DNA, the CDR3 is TGTGCCAGCAGCTTAGTCGGCAGCATGAACACTGAAGCTTTCTTT. Encoded protein: CASSLVGSMNTEAFF.

Only a few counts were recorded for this clonotype. The V and J genes are TRBV7-2 and TRBJ2-1; D unclear. Trimming shortened V by 6 bases and J by 4 bases, and 10 bases separated the two germline ends. Per the germline V gene, CDR1 is SGHTA and CDR2 is FQGNSA. The CDR3 is made up of 13 amino acids. This chain's CDR3 is CASSPSRYNEQFF. The CDR3 DNA sequence: TGTGCCAGCAGTCCCTCCCGTTACAATGAGCAGTTCTTC.

The V and J genes are TRBV20-1 and TRBJ2-7; 13 positions agree with TRBD2. The CDR3 is 21 residues long. Germline CDR1 reads DFQATT; CDR2 reads SNEGSKA (reference sequence). V dropped 6 bases and J dropped 6; count of bases not matched to a gene: 29. The CDR3 DNA sequence: TGCAGTGCCCTTAGTGAGACTGGTAGCCAACTAGCGGGAGGGCCGACACGCGAGCAGTACTTC. It yields the protein CSALSETGSQLAGGPTREQYF.

The table lists this clonotype with a few counts. The chain couples TRBV9 to TRBJ2-1, with a tentative D call TRBD2 (6 bases). V lost 4 bases and J 5 bases, leaving 16 bases between the germline ends. The CDR3 loop spans 15 amino acids. The germline V gene has CDR1 SGDLS and CDR2 YYNGEE. CDR3 bases: TGTGCCAGCAGCCGCGAGGGGACTCCCGACAATGAGCAGTTCTTC. This gives the protein CASSREGTPDNEQFF.

At least ten counts were recorded for this clonotype. The V gene is TRBV28, the J gene TRBJ1-1; no clear D. The CDR3 loop spans 16 amino acids. Per the germline V gene, CDR1 is MDHEN and CDR2 is SYDVKM. V was pared by 9 bases and J by 0 bases, with 20 bases between. CDR3 bases: TGTGCCAGGGCGTCTGGGTCGGTCTGCTTGAACACTGAAGCTTTCTTT. Translated, it gives CARASGSVCLNTEAFF.

This clonotype was counted ten times or more. V usage is TRBV20-1 and J usage is TRBJ2-7; weak D call: TRBD2 (5 bases). Trimming took off 6 bases at V and 2 bases at J, with 14 bases between the two ends. Germline values: CDR1 DFQATT, CDR2 SNEGSKA (reference sequence). The CDR3 has 13 residues. The chain's CDR3 is CSAERATTYEQYF. In nucleotides, the CDR3 is TGCAGTGCCGAACGAGCGACTACCTACGAGCAGTACTTC.

This clonotype came up many times. The J gene is TRBJ2-2, the V gene TRBV27; D is undetermined. Trimming left V 5 bases short and J 7 bases short, with 14 bases between. Germline V gene lookup returns CDR1 MNHEY and CDR2 SMNVEV (reference sequence). The CDR3 spans 14 residues. The CDR3 reads CASSRWAEGGELFF. CDR3 in DNA: TGTGCCAGCAGTCGATGGGCAGAAGGCGGGGAGCTGTTTTTT.

The chain is built from TRBV27 and TRBJ2-1; the D is unclear. CDR3 size: 16 residues. CDR1 is MNHEY and CDR2 is SMNVEV in the germline V gene (reference sequence). The ends were cut back, 3 bases at V and 4 bases at J, with 16 bases in the middle. In DNA form, the CDR3 reads TGTGCCAGCAGTTTTGAGCCCACAATTTTATACAATGAGCAGTTCTTC. Amino acids: CASSFEPTILYNEQFF.